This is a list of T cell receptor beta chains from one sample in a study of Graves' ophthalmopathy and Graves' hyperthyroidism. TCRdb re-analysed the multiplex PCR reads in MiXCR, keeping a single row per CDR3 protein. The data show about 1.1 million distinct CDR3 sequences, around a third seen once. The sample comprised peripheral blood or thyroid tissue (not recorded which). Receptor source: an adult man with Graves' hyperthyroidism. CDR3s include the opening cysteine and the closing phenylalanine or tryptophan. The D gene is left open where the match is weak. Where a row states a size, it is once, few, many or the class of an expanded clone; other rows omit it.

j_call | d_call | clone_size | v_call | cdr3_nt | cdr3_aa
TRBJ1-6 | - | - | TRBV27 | TGTGCCAGCAGTCCCCGGACAGCTAATAATTCACCCCTCCACTTT | CASSPRTANNSPLHF
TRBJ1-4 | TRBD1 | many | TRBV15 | TGTGCCACCAGCAGAGGGTCCGTCAAACAGGGGTTCGGTGAAAAACTGTTTTTT | CATSRGSVKQGFGEKLFF
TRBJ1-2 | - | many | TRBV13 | TGTGCCAGCAGCTTAGGGCGTGAGGTGGCTTATGGCTACACCTTC | CASSLGREVAYGYTF
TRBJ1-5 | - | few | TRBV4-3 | TGCGCCAGCAGCCAAAGCCGAGGTCAGCCCCAGCATTTT | CASSQSRGQPQHF
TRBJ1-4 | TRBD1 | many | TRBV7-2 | TGTGCCAGCAGCCAGCACGGGACAGCTAATGAAAAACTGTTTTTT | CASSQHGTANEKLFF
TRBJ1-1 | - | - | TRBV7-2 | TGTGCCAGCAGCTACCCGACAGGAATGGACACTGAAGCTTTCTTT | CASSYPTGMDTEAFF
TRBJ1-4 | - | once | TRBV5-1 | TGCGCCAGCAGCTTTGAGAACACCGGGGGTTCGAGCGAAAAACTGTTTTTT | CASSFENTGGSSEKLFF
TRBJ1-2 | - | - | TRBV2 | TGTGCCAGCAGTCGGACAGATTTGAACTATGGCTACACCTTC | CASSRTDLNYGYTF
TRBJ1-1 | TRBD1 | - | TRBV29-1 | TGCAGCGTTGTCCCGCGGGGACAGGGAGTTTTTGAAGCTTTCTTT | CSVVPRGQGVFEAFF
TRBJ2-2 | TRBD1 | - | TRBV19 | TGTGCCAGTAGTCTGGGGGGGACAGGGGCCTCGAACACCGGGGAGCTGTTTTTT | CASSLGGTGASNTGELFF
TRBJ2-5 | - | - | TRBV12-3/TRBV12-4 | TGTGCCAGCAGTTTGTTGGGGTTGAAGACCCAGTACTTC | CASSLLGLKTQYF
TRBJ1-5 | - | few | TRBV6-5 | TGTGCCAGCAGTTTTGTACTTCTCAAGCCCCAGCATTTT | CASSFVLLKPQHF
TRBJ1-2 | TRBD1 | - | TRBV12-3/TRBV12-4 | TGTACCAGCAGAACCCGGACAGGGAACTATGGCTACACCTTC | CTSRTRTGNYGYTF
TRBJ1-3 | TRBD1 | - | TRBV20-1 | TGCAGTGCTAGACAGGGGGTGGGAAACACCATATATTTT | CSARQGVGNTIYF
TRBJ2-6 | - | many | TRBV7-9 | TGTGCCCTACAAGCAGGGGCTGGGGCCAACGTCCTGACTTTC | CALQAGAGANVLTF
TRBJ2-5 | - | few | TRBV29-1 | TGCAGCGAGCAGGGTTACGAGACCCAGTACTTC | CSEQGYETQYF
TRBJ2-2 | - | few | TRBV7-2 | TGTGCCAGCAGCCAAGGGATGATTCTACGGGAGCTGTTTTTT | CASSQGMILRELFF
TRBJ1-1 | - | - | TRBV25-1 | TGTGCCAGCACCTCGGGGCAGTTGAACACTGAAGCTTTCTTT | CASTSGQLNTEAFF
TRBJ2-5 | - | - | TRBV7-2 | TGTGCCAGCAGCTTGGTTGGGGACAAAGAGACCCAGTACTTC | CASSLVGDKETQYF
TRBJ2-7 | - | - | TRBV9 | TGTGCCAGCAGCGTTGAATTAGACGAGCAGTACTTC | CASSVELDEQYF
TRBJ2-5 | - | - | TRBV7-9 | TGTGCCAGCAGCCAAGAGGCCCGGCGAGGGACCGGTGGTGAGACCCAGTACTTC | CASSQEARRGTGGETQYF
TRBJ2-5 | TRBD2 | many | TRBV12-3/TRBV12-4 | TGTGCCAGCAGCGGACTAGGCGGTCGGGAGACCCAGTACTTC | CASSGLGGRETQYF
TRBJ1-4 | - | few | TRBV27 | TGTGCCAGCAGTCGGGACTCTACCGGAAAACTGTTTTTT | CASSRDSTGKLFF
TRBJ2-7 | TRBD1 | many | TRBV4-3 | TGCGCCAGCAGCCAGGTGCCGGGACAGAGCTCCTACGAGCAGTACTTC | CASSQVPGQSSYEQYF
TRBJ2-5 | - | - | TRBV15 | TGTGCCACCAGCAGAGAAAGGGCAGGAGATGGAGAGACCCAGCACTTC | CATSRERAGDGETQHF
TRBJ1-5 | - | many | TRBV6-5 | TGTGCCAGCAGTGAACTTAACTGGAAGCGGAATCAGCCCCAGCATTTT | CASSELNWKRNQPQHF
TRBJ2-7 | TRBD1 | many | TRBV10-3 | TGTGCCATCAGCAGGGGACAGGGTGGGGCCTACGAGCAGTACTTC | CAISRGQGGAYEQYF
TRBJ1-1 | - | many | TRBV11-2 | TGTGCCAGCAGCTTATCGACAGGTAGCACTGAAGCTTTCTTT | CASSLSTGSTEAFF
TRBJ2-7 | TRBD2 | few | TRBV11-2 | TGTGCCAGCAGCTTATCCCCCCCCAAACGACTAGCGGGAGTGTACGAGCAGTACTTC | CASSLSPPKRLAGVYEQYF
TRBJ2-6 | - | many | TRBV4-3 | TGCGCCAGCAGCCCCAGACAGGCCAGCTCTGGGGCCAACGTCCTGACTTTC | CASSPRQASSGANVLTF
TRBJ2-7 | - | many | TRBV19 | TGTGCCAGTAGTCTGACCTCCGGGCCTCAGCAGTACTTC | CASSLTSGPQQYF
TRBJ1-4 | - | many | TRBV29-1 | TGCAGCGTTGAAGGCGGAAATGAAAAACTGTTTTTT | CSVEGGNEKLFF
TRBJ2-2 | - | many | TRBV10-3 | TGTGCCATCAGAAGGTCGGGGATAAACACCGGGGAGCTGTTTTTT | CAIRRSGINTGELFF
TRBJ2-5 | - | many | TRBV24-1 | TGTGCCACCAGTGATACAGGGTATGAGCAAGAGACCCAGTACTTC | CATSDTGYEQETQYF
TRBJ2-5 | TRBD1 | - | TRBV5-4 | TGTGCCAGCGGCCCCGGGACAGTTCAAGAGACCCAGTACTTC | CASGPGTVQETQYF
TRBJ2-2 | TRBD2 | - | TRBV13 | TGTGCCAGCAGCCCAACCACGCTAGCGGGAGGCACCGGGGAGCTGTTTTTT | CASSPTTLAGGTGELFF
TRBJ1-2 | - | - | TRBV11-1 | TGTGCCAGCAGCTTAGCGCCCGGGGGCCGGGGCTACACCTTC | CASSLAPGGRGYTF
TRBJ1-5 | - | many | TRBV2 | TGTGCCAGCAGTGAAGCGGTCATTGGGATCGGCAATCAGCCCCAGCATTTT | CASSEAVIGIGNQPQHF
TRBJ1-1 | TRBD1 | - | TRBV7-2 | TGTGCCAGCCGCCCGCGGACCCCGGGACAGGGAATCCTGTGGACTGAAGCTTTCTTT | CASRPRTPGQGILWTEAFF
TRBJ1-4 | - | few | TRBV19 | TGTGCCAGTAGTACTGAGGGGTTTGCTAATGAAAAACTGTCTTTT | CASSTEGFANEKLSF
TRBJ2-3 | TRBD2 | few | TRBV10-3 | TGTGCCATCAGTGAGTCGGTTCTAGCGGGGGGGTACACAGATACGCAGTATTTT | CAISESVLAGGYTDTQYF
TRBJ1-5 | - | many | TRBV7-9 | TGTGCCAGCAGCTCCCTTTTAGGCCAGCCCCAGCATTTT | CASSSLLGQPQHF
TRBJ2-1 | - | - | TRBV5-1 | TGCGCCAGCAGCTTGGCCCGACGTGGCAATGAGCAGTTCTTC | CASSLARRGNEQFF
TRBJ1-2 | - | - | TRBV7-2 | TGTGCCAGCAGCAAAGGGGGAGATGGCTACACCTTC | CASSKGGDGYTF
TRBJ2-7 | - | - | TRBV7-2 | TGTGCCAGCAGCTTAGCGGGAAACGGTGATGAGCAGTACTTC | CASSLAGNGDEQYF
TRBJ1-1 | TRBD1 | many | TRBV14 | TGTGCCAGCAGCCCTCGGGACAGCTATTCAGGTACTGAAGCTTTCTTT | CASSPRDSYSGTEAFF
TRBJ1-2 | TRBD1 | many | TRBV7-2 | TGTGCCAGCAGCCCGGACCCGGGACAGAACTATGGCTACACCTTC | CASSPDPGQNYGYTF
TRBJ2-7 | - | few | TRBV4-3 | TGCGCCAGCAGCCGCCCCGGGCCGGGAACCTACGAGCAGTACTTC | CASSRPGPGTYEQYF
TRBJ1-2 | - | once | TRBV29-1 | TGCAGCGTGGGGGGGACCGCTAACACCTTC | CSVGGTANTF
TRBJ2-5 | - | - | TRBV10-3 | TGTGCCATCAGCAGAGACAGGTTGGCGGAGACCCAGTACTTC | CAISRDRLAETQYF
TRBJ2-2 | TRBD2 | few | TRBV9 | TGCGCCAGCAGCCAAGGGACTAGCGGGGGACCGAACACCGGGGAGCTGTTTTTT | CASSQGTSGGPNTGELFF
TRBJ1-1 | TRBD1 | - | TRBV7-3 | TGTGCCAGCAGCTTATCCTTGTTGGGACAGGGGAGAACTGAAGCTTTCTTT | CASSLSLLGQGRTEAFF
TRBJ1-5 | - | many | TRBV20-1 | TGCAGTGCTAGAGATTCCCGTGGACAGAACAATCAGCCCCAGCATTTT | CSARDSRGQNNQPQHF
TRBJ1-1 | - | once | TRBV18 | TGTGCCAGCTCACCACCAGGGGCGTGGGGAGTGAACACTGAAGCTTTCTTT | CASSPPGAWGVNTEAFF
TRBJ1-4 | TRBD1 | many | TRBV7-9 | TGTGCCAGCAGCTTCGAGGGGGCGCATGAAAAACTGTTTTTT | CASSFEGAHEKLFF
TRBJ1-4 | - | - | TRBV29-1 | TGCAGCGTTGTCGGCGGGGCAACTAATGAAAAACTGTTTTTT | CSVVGGATNEKLFF
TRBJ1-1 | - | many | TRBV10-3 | TGTGCCATCAGTGATCAGCAGGGCAAGAACACTGAAGCTTTCTTT | CAISDQQGKNTEAFF
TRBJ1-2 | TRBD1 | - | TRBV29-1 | TGCAGCGTTGTAGGGACAGGGGGCGGCCACTATGGCTACACCTTC | CSVVGTGGGHYGYTF
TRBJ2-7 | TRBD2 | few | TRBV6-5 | TGTGCCAGCAGGGGCGGGGGGGCCCAGGAACGCGAGCAGTACTTC | CASRGGGAQEREQYF